This TCR beta chain was sequenced in a study of T cell responses to AZD1222 COVID-19 vaccine. Note on this clone: The antigen is not known.

The length of the CDR3 is 15 residues. Germline V CDR1 and CDR2: GTSNPN, SVGIG (reference sequence). The V and J ends lost 5 bases and 3 bases respectively, with 17 bases between them. Study-level findings and limits: Reportedly, close to half of spike-specific TCRs are directed against unmutated variant regions. Dominant CD4 TCR responses targeted spike regions 160-218 and 743-854.

The table came from immunoSEQ multiplex PCR; TCRdb's copy has only in-frame clones and leaves some out. The sample lists roughly 100,000 clones; over 80% were seen once. The material sequenced was peripheral blood, taken on day 0 of AZD1222 vaccination. This rearrangement joins TRBV30 to TRBJ2-1, with D possibly being TRBD2 (6 bases). This clonotype was sampled from an adult in good health. Here the CDR3 DNA reads TGTGCCTGGGACCAGGAGGGACCCCGCTACAATGAGCAGTTCTTC. This encodes CAWDQEGPRYNEQFF.